Listed below are T cell receptor beta chains from one sample, sequenced in a study of response to subunit inactivated influenza vaccine. TCRdb called the RT-PCR reads again in MiXCR, with one record for every CDR3 protein. The table records under 800,000 distinct CDR3 sequences, 14% of them present only once. This material consisted of PBMCs from blood, taken around 14 days before vaccination. The receptors were sampled from a man aged 50-60 years who received an inactivated influenza vaccine. Each CDR3 is given without its conserved first and last residue. Each record gives: J gene, V gene, CDR3 protein.

TRBJ2-3,TRBV12-3/TRBV12-4,ASSVRTAPDTQY
TRBJ2-3,TRBV6-2/TRBV6-3,ASSYRAGAGADTQY
TRBJ1-6,TRBV4-3,ASSQDAVADSPLH
TRBJ1-1,TRBV12-3/TRBV12-4,ASSFRGEYRNTEAF
TRBJ1-1,TRBV7-9,ASSPGGGATEAF
TRBJ1-4,TRBV7-9,ASSLDLTGGEKLF
TRBJ2-7,TRBV3-1,ASSQLRGEQY
TRBJ2-2,TRBV6-1,ASSDLAGTGELF
TRBJ2-3,TRBV29-1,SVEVRRTDTQY
TRBJ1-1,TRBV20-1,SAIQNTEAF
TRBJ1-2,TRBV12-3/TRBV12-4,ASSLDRNYGYT
TRBJ2-3,TRBV5-1,ASSTGPPGTDTQY
TRBJ2-3,TRBV11-2,ASSFSQKGPRTDTQY
TRBJ1-6,TRBV20-1,SASTAGQYNSPLH
TRBJ1-4,TRBV20-1,SATLRDGRRGANEKLF
TRBJ2-1,TRBV7-9,ASSFPGQGYNEQF
TRBJ1-2,TRBV6-2/TRBV6-3,ASSYSGGLEGYT
TRBJ2-3,TRBV24-1,ATSDARTSGITDTQY
TRBJ2-3,TRBV20-1,SASSSAGLTDTQY
TRBJ2-2,TRBV9,ASSVQGGNGELF
TRBJ2-3,TRBV3-1,ASRRTGTSAGDTQY
TRBJ1-6,TRBV7-2,ASSLGHMKGANSPLH
TRBJ1-3,TRBV28,ASSLLGPSSGNTIY
TRBJ1-2,TRBV6-2/TRBV6-3,ASSYGLGDGYT
TRBJ2-1,TRBV18,ASSSPGLTDYNEQF
TRBJ2-1,TRBV29-1,SVGSKLHNEQF
TRBJ2-5,TRBV29-1,SVESRMKETQY
TRBJ1-2,TRBV20-1,SARVTTDRYT
TRBJ2-3,TRBV6-1,ASSPSNSRDPQY
TRBJ2-1,TRBV27,ASSPLSIRQNEQF
TRBJ2-5,TRBV7-2,ASSRTSGRSQETQY
TRBJ2-5,TRBV28,ASRTTSGGAGETQY
TRBJ1-6,TRBV7-9,ASSPPRGEGSPLH
TRBJ2-1,TRBV6-2/TRBV6-3,ASISGGGAGQF
TRBJ2-7,TRBV2,ASSVFVRSYEQY
TRBJ2-3,TRBV12-3/TRBV12-4,ATATPDTQY